Listed here are 8 T cell receptor beta chains from one sample, sequenced in a study of blood T cell repertoires in COVID-19. Profiled with immunoSEQ multiplex PCR; TCRdb holds only in-frame clones, not every one. The data show roughly 240,000 clones, approximately 89% seen once. The sequencing sample was made of PBMCs or T cells enriched from blood (not recorded which). Every receptor here comes from a woman in her thirties or forties with acute COVID-19.

The chain links TRBV11-3 to TRBJ2-3; TRBD1 might be the D (6 bases). Trimming removed 1 base from V and 2 bases from J, with 13 bases in between. The V gene's germline CDR1 is SGHNT and CDR2 YENEEA. The CDR3 consists of 16 residues. The DNA for the CDR3 is TGTGCCAGCAGCTTAGGGCGGACAGCGATCACAGATACGCAGTATTTT. This gives the protein CASSLGRTAITDTQYF. The full variable domain, completed using reference TRBV11-3 and TRBJ2-3, is EAGVVQSPRYKIIEKKQPVAFWCNPISGHNTLYWYLQNLGQGPELLIRYENEEAVDDSQLPKDRFSAERLKGVDSTLKIQPAELGDSAVYLCASSLGRTAITDTQYFGPGTRLTVL.

The rearrangement uses TRBV13 and TRBJ1-1; D uncertain. Trimming removed 0 bases from V and 4 bases from J, with 12 bases in between. This CDR3 contains 15 residues. Germline loops: CDR1 PRHDT, CDR2 FYEKMQ (reference sequence). DNA of the CDR3: TGTGCCAGCAGCTTAGGTGTGAGGGAGGGCACTGAAGCTTTCTTT. Its translation is CASSLGVREGTEAFF.

The chain carries TRBV6-2 or TRBV6-3 and TRBJ1-5; 9 bases match TRBD1. Per the germline V gene, CDR1 is MNHEY and CDR2 is SVGEGT. V dropped 6 bases and J dropped 1; count of bases not matched to a gene: 4. This CDR3 is 15 amino acids long. CDR3 DNA: TGTGCCAGCAGCCGGACAGGGGCAAGCAATCAGCCCCAGCATTTT. This codes for CASSRTGASNQPQHF.

The V and J genes are TRBV11-2 and TRBJ2-6; 8 nucleotides line up with TRBD1. V lost 2 bases, J lost 0 bases, and 3 bases stayed unmatched. There are 17 residues in the CDR3. CDR1 and CDR2 (germline): SGHAT, FQNNGV. The CDR3 loop is CASSLYRGNSGANVLTF. DNA for the CDR3: TGTGCCAGCAGCTTATACAGGGGGAACTCTGGGGCCAACGTCCTGACTTTC.

This clone has a single count. The chain joins TRBV27 to TRBJ1-2, with 11 nucleotides matching TRBD1. The V gene's germline CDR1 is MNHEY and CDR2 SMNVEV (reference sequence). V was pared by 5 bases and J by 4 bases, with 6 bases of the junction left unmatched. The CDR3 has 15 residues. CDR3 region: CASSLSGTGGYGYTF. CDR3 bases: TGTGCCAGCAGTCTCTCCGGGACAGGGGGCTATGGCTACACCTTC.

Here the CDR3 DNA reads TGCGCCAGCAGCCCCGCGGCCGGGGGGCGTGATACGCAGTATTTT. Translated: CASSPAAGGRDTQYF. V usage is TRBV4-3 and J usage is TRBJ2-3; possible D gene TRBD2, 7 bases. CDR3 length: 15 residues. CDR1 and CDR2 (germline): LGHNA, YSLEER. V was cut by 4 bases and J by 6 bases, with 17 bases left in between.

V and J are TRBV19 and TRBJ2-1; D possibly corresponds to TRBD2 (7 bases). Trimming took off 6 bases at V and 6 bases at J, with 18 bases between the two ends. The CDR3 covers 15 residues. CDR1 LNHDA and CDR2 SQIVND come from the germline V gene (reference sequence). As DNA, the CDR3 is TGTGCCAGTAGAAATATGGGGGGGGCCTTCAATGAGCAGTTCTTC. This codes for CASRNMGGAFNEQFF.

Written as DNA, the CDR3 is TGTGCCAGCAGCTACAGGGGCTGGAACACTGAAGCTTTCTTT. This translates into CASSYRGWNTEAFF. The chain has TRBV2 and TRBJ1-1; 7 positions agree with TRBD1. CDR3 size: 14 residues. CDR1 is SNHLY and CDR2 is FYNNEI in the germline V gene. Losses at the gene ends were 6 bases for V and 1 base for J; bases not matched to a gene: 5.